Listed below are T cell receptor beta chains from one sample, sequenced in a study of blood T cell repertoires in COVID-19. Measured with immunoSEQ multiplex PCR; TCRdb has only the in-frame clones, and not every one. Of under 250,000 clones in the sample, 70% to 90% were seen once. The sample taken for sequencing was peripheral blood. The receptors originated from a man aged 35 to 55 with acute or convalescent COVID-19. CDR3s include the opening cysteine and the closing phenylalanine or tryptophan. The D gene is left open where the match is weak. Where a row states a size, it is once, few, many or the class of an expanded clone; other rows omit it.

>TRBV19|TRBJ1-6|TRBD1|NA
TGTGCCAGTAGCATAGGGACAGCCGAATATTCACCCCTCCACTTT
CASSIGTAEYSPLHF
>TRBV10-2|TRBJ1-4|NA|NA
TGCGCCAGCAGTCTGACAGGCGGCGGCGAAAAACTGTTTTTT
CASSLTGGGEKLFF
>TRBV19|TRBJ1-1|TRBD1|NA
TGTGCCAGTGGGGGCGCCGGGACAGAAAACACTGAAGCTTTCTTT
CASGGAGTENTEAFF
>TRBV3-1/TRBV3-2|TRBJ2-1|TRBD2|NA
TGTGCCAGCAGCGGGCGGACTAGCGGGTGGGGCTCCTACAATGAGCAGTTCTTC
CASSGRTSGWGSYNEQFF
>TRBV28|TRBJ1-6|NA|NA
TGTGCCAGCATAGCTCAAAGCCTAAATTCACCCCTCCACTTT
CASIAQSLNSPLHF
>TRBV6-5|TRBJ2-7|TRBD1|NA
TGTGCCAGCCTGAGACAGGGATCCTACGAGCAGTACTTC
CASLRQGSYEQYF
>TRBV3-1/TRBV3-2|TRBJ2-1|TRBD2|NA
TGTGCCAGCAGCCCCCTGGGGAGCGGGAGTGTATCAGGGTACAATGAGCAGTTCTTC
CASSPLGSGSVSGYNEQFF
>TRBV2|TRBJ2-5|TRBD1|NA
TGTGCCAGCATCAGAAACGGGACAGCCGAAGAGACCCAGTACTTC
CASIRNGTAEETQYF
>TRBV28|TRBJ1-6|NA|NA
TGTGCCAGCAGAAGCCAGGCTAATTCACCCCTCCACTTT
CASRSQANSPLHF
>TRBV28|TRBJ1-1|NA|NA
TGTGCCAGCAGTTTACAGGGAAGGACTGAAGCTTTCTTT
CASSLQGRTEAFF
>TRBV4-1|TRBJ1-5|TRBD1|many
TGCGCCAGCAGCCAAGTGAGCGAACAAGGGGGCGCCAGCCAGCCCCAGCATTTT
CASSQVSEQGGASQPQHF
>TRBV2|TRBJ1-6|NA|NA
TGTGCCAGCAGTGGGGAGGCAGATTATAATTCACCCCTCCACTTT
CASSGEADYNSPLHF
>TRBV6-5|TRBJ1-1|NA|NA
TGTGCCAGCAGTAATATTAGAGGGACTGAAGCTTTCTTT
CASSNIRGTEAFF
>TRBV7-2|TRBJ1-4|TRBD1|NA
TGTGCCAGCAGCCTAGCGACAGGGATTTACGAAAAACTGTTTTTT
CASSLATGIYEKLFF
>TRBV19|TRBJ1-1|NA|NA
TGTGCCAGTAGTATTTCTACAGCCTTGGAAGCTTTCTTT
CASSISTALEAFF
>TRBV6-5|TRBJ1-1|TRBD1|NA
TGTGCCAGCAAATCAGGGGGGACTGAAGCTTTCTTT
CASKSGGTEAFF
>TRBV27|TRBJ1-5|NA|NA
TGTGCCAGCAGTTTAGCCCCCCGACAGGTTGGGGCAAGCAATCAGCCCCAGCATTTT
CASSLAPRQVGASNQPQHF
>TRBV4-2|TRBJ2-3|TRBD2|once
TGTGCCAGCAGCCTCGGACTAGCGGGGGGTCCCAGCACAGATACGCAGTATTTT
CASSLGLAGGPSTDTQYF
>TRBV11-1|TRBJ1-1|NA|NA
TGTGCCAGCAGCTATCAGATGAACACTGAAGCTTTCTTT
CASSYQMNTEAFF
>TRBV2|TRBJ2-6|NA|NA
TGTGCCAGCAGGAGGTCTGGGGCCAACGTCCTGACTTTC
CASRRSGANVLTF
>TRBV18|TRBJ1-1|NA|NA
TGTGCCAGCTCACCGTTACAGGCCGGGAACACTGAAGCTTTCTTT
CASSPLQAGNTEAFF
>TRBV18|TRBJ2-2|NA|once
TGTGCCAGCTCACCACCACAGGGAGTAAACACCGGGGAGCTGTTTTTT
CASSPPQGVNTGELFF
>TRBV19|TRBJ2-7|NA|once
TGTGCCAGTACCACCAAACATAGAGGATCTTACGAGCAGTACTTC
CASTTKHRGSYEQYF
>TRBV23-1|TRBJ2-7|TRBD1|NA
TGCGCCAGCAGTCACGACGGAGGACAGGGATCCCACGAGCAGTACTTC
CASSHDGGQGSHEQYF
>TRBV12-3/TRBV12-4|TRBJ1-5|NA|NA
TGTGCCAGCAGTCTTGACTATCAGCCCCAGCATTTT
CASSLDYQPQHF
>TRBV6-2/TRBV6-3|TRBJ2-5|NA|NA
TGTGCCAGCAGTTACCTTCCGGGGACAAATAACCAAGAGACCCAGTACTTC
CASSYLPGTNNQETQYF
>TRBV5-4|TRBJ1-2|NA|NA
TGTGCCAGCAGCGGAGGGCTTTCGGACTATGGCTACACCTTC
CASSGGLSDYGYTF
>TRBV24-1|TRBJ2-5|TRBD1|NA
TGTGCCACCAGTGATCCGGGACAGCCCGTTGAGACCCAGTACTTC
CATSDPGQPVETQYF
>TRBV24-1|TRBJ1-2|NA|NA
TGTGCCACCAGTGACTCGGGGATGGAGTATGGCTACACCTTC
CATSDSGMEYGYTF
>TRBV18|TRBJ2-1|NA|NA
TGTGCCAGCTCACCACCCCACCAGGGCGGTGGTTACAATGAGCAGTTCTTC
CASSPPHQGGGYNEQFF
>TRBV3-1/TRBV3-2|TRBJ1-5|TRBD1|NA
TGTGCGCCCGGACAGGGGGCTAATCAGCCCCAGCATTTT
CAPGQGANQPQHF
>TRBV11-2|TRBJ2-5|NA|NA
TGTGCCAGCAGCTTACGGGACTCCCAAGAGACCCAGTACTTC
CASSLRDSQETQYF
>TRBV27|TRBJ2-5|NA|NA
TGTGCCAGCAGTTTATCAGGACAGCAAGAGACCCAGTACTTC
CASSLSGQQETQYF
>TRBV9|TRBJ1-3|TRBD1|NA
TGTGCCAGCAGCGCCTCCGGGTGGGGACAGGGAAACACCATATATTTT
CASSASGWGQGNTIYF
>TRBV6-5|TRBJ1-2|NA|NA
TGTGCCAGCAGTACGACAGGCTGGGGCTACACCTTC
CASSTTGWGYTF
>TRBV30|TRBJ1-1|TRBD1|NA
TGTGCCTGGGACAGGGGGTACACTGAAGCTTTCTTT
CAWDRGYTEAFF
>TRBV28|TRBJ2-5|NA|NA
TGTGCCAGCAGTCTGATACAGGGAGGGCAGACCCAGTACTTC
CASSLIQGGQTQYF
>TRBV29-1|TRBJ1-6|TRBD1|once
TGCAGCGCCTGGACAGGCGCCAATAATTCACCCCTCCACTTT
CSAWTGANNSPLHF
>TRBV7-3|TRBJ2-2|NA|NA
TGTGCCAGCAGCCCCCAGCCCAGGGGAAACACCGGGGAGCTGTTTTTT
CASSPQPRGNTGELFF
>TRBV5-1|TRBJ2-4|NA|NA
TGCGCCAGCAGCTCCTTGACTGCCGGAGCCAAAAACATTCAGTACTTC
CASSSLTAGAKNIQYF
>TRBV6-4|TRBJ2-2|NA|NA
TGTGCCAGCAGTGACTCCAGGGTTATCACCGGGGAGCTGTTTTTT
CASSDSRVITGELFF
>TRBV6-2/TRBV6-3|TRBJ2-2|TRBD1|once
TGTGCCAGCAGTTACCTGGCCGGGACAGGGGATTGGGCCGGGGAGCTGTTTTTT
CASSYLAGTGDWAGELFF
>TRBV9|TRBJ1-3|NA|NA
TGTGCCAGCAGCCCCTTAGGGAGCTCTGGAAACACCATATATTTT
CASSPLGSSGNTIYF
>TRBV6-2/TRBV6-3|TRBJ1-5|NA|few
TGTGCCAGCAGTTACCTCGACGGGGGGCAGGGTCAGCCCCAGCATTTT
CASSYLDGGQGQPQHF
>TRBV10-3|TRBJ2-5|TRBD1|NA
TGTGCCATCAGTCCCGTTGTAGGGACAGGGCCGCAGACCCAGTACTTC
CAISPVVGTGPQTQYF
>TRBV5-6|TRBJ1-6|NA|NA
TGTGCCAGCAGCAGACTAGTGGGTTCACCCCTCCACTTT
CASSRLVGSPLHF
>TRBV24-1|TRBJ2-1|NA|once
TGTGCCACCAGTGACGACGGGAATGAGCAGTTCTTC
CATSDDGNEQFF
>TRBV10-2|TRBJ2-7|NA|NA
TGCGCCAGCCTTCAGGGCCCCTACGAGCAGTACTTC
CASLQGPYEQYF